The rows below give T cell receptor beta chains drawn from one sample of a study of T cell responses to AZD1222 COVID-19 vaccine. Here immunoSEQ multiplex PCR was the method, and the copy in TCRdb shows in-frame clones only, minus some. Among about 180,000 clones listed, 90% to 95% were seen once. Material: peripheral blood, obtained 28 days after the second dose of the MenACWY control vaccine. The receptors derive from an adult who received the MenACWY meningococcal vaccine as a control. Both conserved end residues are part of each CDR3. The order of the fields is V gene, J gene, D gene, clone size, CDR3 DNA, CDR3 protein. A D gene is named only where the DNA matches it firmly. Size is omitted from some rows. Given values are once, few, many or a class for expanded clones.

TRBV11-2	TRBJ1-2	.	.	TGTGCCAGCAGCTTTGAGTTGGGAGGCTACACCTTC	CASSFELGGYTF
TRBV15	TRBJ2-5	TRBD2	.	TGTGCCACCACCAGAAACCGACGGGGGGTGAGGCGAGAGACCCAGTACTTC	CATTRNRRGVRRETQYF
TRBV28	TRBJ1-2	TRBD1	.	TGTGCCAGCCTATTCTCAGGGGACAGGGGTTATGAAGGCTACACCTTC	CASLFSGDRGYEGYTF
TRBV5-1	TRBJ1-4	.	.	TGCGCCAGCAGCTTGGCCGTTCAGGGTCAAGAGAAACTGTTTTTT	CASSLAVQGQEKLFF
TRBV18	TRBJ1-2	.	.	TGTGCCAGCTCACCATCGGCGGGCTCCAATGGCTACACCTTC	CASSPSAGSNGYTF
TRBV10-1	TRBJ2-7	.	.	TGCGCCAGCAGTGAGTCGTTGGCGCACGAGCAGTACTTC	CASSESLAHEQYF
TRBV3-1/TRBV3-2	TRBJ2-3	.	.	TGTGCCAGCAGCCAAGTGATAGGGAGCACAGATACGCAGTATTTT	CASSQVIGSTDTQYF
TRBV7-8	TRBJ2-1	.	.	TGTGCCAGCAGCTTCGGGACACCGAGCTCCTACAATGAGCAGTTCTTC	CASSFGTPSSYNEQFF
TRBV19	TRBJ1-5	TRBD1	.	TGTGCCAGTAGTAGCGGACAGGGGAGGCATCAGCCCCAGCATTTT	CASSSGQGRHQPQHF
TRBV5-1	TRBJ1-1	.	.	TGCGCCAGCAGCTTAACGAAACCGAACACTGAAGCTTTCTTT	CASSLTKPNTEAFF
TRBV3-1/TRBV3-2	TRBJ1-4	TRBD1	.	TGTGCCAGCAGTCGCCCTACAGGGGGGGATGAAAAACTGTTTTTT	CASSRPTGGDEKLFF
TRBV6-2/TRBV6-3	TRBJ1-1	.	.	TGTGCCAGCAGTTACTCCCGAGGGGGGAGGATTGAAGCTTTCTTT	CASSYSRGGRIEAFF
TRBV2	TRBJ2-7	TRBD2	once	TGTGCCAGCAGTGGACGACTAGCGGGGGGCGAGCAGTACTTC	CASSGRLAGGEQYF
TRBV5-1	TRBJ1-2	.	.	TGCGCCAGCAGCTTGGAGGTTGGGGGCGATGGCTACACCTTC	CASSLEVGGDGYTF
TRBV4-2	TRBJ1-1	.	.	TGTGCCAGCAGCCAAGGGGGGGCGCCCACTGAAGCTTTCTTT	CASSQGGAPTEAFF
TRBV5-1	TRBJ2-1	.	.	TGCGCCAGCAGTAAGGACGGTTACAATGAGCAGTTCTTC	CASSKDGYNEQFF
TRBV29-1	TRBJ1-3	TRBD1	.	TGCAGCGCCACAGGGGGAGGAAACACCATATATTTT	CSATGGGNTIYF